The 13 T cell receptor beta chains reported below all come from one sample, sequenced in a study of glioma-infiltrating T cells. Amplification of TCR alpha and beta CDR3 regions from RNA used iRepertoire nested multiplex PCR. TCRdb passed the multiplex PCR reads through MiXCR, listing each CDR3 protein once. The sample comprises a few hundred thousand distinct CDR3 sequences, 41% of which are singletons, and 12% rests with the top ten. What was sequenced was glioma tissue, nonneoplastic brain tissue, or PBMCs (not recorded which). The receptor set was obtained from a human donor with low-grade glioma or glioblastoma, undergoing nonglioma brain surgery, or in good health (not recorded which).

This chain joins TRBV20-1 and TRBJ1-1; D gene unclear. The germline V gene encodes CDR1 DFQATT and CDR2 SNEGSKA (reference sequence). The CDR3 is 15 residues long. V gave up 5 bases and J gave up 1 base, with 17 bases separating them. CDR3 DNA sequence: TGCAGTGCTTCGAGAGGGCTGCCTCAGAACACTGAAGCTTTCTTT. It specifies CSASRGLPQNTEAFF.

CDR3 coding DNA: TGTGCCAGCGGCCCTTCTTTGGCTAGCGGGGGGGGTGAGCAGTTCTTC. Protein product: CASGPSLASGGGEQFF. This chain connects TRBV4-2 to TRBJ2-1; 12 bases fit TRBD2. V shed 8 bases, J shed 9 bases, and the junction held 14 bases outside the gene matches. The CDR3 covers 16 residues. CDR1 is LGHNA, CDR2 YNFKEQ, per germline.

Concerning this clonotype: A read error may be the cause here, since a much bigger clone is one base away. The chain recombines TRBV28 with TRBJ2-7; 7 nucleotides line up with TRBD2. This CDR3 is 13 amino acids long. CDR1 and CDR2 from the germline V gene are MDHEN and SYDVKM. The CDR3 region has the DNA TGTGCCAGCAGTTTATGGCGGGAGTACGGGCAGTACTTC. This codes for CASSLWREYGQYF.

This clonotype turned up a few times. DNA for the CDR3: TGCAGTGCTCCCACAGGGGGGACAACCTACGAGCAGTACTTC. It codes for CSAPTGGTTYEQYF. This sequence joins TRBV20-1 and TRBJ2-7; 8 bases line up with TRBD1. This CDR3 comprises 14 residues. J lost 2 bases, V lost 5 bases, and 8 bases had no gene match. The germline gives CDR1 DFQATT, CDR2 SNEGSKA (reference sequence).

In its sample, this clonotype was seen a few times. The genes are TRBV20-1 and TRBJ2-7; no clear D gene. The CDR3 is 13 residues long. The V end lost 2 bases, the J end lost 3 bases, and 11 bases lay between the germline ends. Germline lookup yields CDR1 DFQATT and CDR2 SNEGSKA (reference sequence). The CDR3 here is CSARWLPNYEQYF. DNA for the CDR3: TGCAGTGCTAGATGGCTACCGAACTACGAGCAGTACTTC.

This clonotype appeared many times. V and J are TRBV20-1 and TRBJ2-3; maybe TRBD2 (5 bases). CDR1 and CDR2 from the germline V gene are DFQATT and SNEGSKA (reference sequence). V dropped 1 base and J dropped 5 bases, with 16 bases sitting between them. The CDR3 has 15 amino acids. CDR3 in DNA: TGCAGTGCTAGAGGGGCACCGGGGTCGCTAGATACGCAGTATTTT. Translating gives CSARGAPGSLDTQYF.

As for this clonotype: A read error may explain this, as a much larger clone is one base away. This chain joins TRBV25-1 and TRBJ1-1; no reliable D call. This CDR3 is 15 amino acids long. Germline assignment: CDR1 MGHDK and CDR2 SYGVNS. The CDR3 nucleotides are TGTGCCAGCCTGGAGGTCGAGGGAATGAACACTGAAGGTTTCTTT. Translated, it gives CASLEVEGMNTEGFF.

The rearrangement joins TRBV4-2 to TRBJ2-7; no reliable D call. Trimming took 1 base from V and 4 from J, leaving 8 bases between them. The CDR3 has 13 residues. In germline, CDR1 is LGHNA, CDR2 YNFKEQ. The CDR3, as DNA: TGTGCCAGCAGCCAAGGAATAACTTACGAGCAGTACTTC. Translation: CASSQGITYEQYF.

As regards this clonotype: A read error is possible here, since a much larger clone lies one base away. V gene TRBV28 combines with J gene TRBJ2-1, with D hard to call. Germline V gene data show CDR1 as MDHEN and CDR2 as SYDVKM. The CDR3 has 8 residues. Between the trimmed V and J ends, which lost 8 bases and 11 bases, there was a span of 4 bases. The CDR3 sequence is CASHKQFF. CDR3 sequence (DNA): TGTGCCAGCCATAAGCAGTTCTTC. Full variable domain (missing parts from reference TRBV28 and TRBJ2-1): DVKVTQSSRYLVKRTGEKVFLECVQDMDHENMFWYRQDPGLGLRLIYFSYDVKMKEKGDIPEGYSVSREKKERFSLILESASTNQTSMYLCASHKQFFGPGTRLTVL.

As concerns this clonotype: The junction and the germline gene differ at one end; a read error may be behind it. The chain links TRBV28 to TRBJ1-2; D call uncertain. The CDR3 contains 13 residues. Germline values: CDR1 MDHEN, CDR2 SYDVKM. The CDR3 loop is CASSLVRSDGYTF. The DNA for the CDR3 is TGTGCCAGCAGCTTAGTGCGGTCGGATGGATACACCTTC.

The CDR3 reads CASSLRQGPQETQYF. Here the CDR3 DNA reads TGTGCCAGCAGCCTCCGACAGGGGCCCCAAGAGACCCAGTACTTC. The rearrangement joins TRBV14 to TRBJ2-5, with 8 bases fitting TRBD1. Germline CDR1 and CDR2: SGHDN and FVKESK. This CDR3 contains 15 residues. V lost 4 bases and J lost 1; bases outside the gene matches: 5.

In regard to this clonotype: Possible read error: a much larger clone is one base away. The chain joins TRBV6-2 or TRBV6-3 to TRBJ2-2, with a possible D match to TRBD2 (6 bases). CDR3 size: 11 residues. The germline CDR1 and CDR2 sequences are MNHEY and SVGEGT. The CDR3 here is CASSYTGGLFF. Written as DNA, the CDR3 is TGTGCCAGCAGTTATACCGGGGGGCTGTTTTTT.

DNA of the CDR3: TGTGCCAGCAGCTTTTCAACCCAAGAGACCCAGTACTTC. Translation gives CASSFSTQETQYF. This rearrangement joins TRBV5-4 to TRBJ2-5; D is uncertain. The germline V gene has CDR1 SGHNT and CDR2 YYREEE (reference sequence). The ends were cut back, 2 bases at V and 1 base at J, with 6 bases in the middle. CDR3 length equals 13 residues.